The present T cell receptor beta chain was sequenced within a study of tumor-infiltrating lymphocytes in oesophageal squamous cell carcinoma. TCRdb reprocessed the PCR reads via MiXCR and lists one record per CDR3 protein. This sample has approximately 18,000 distinct CDR3 sequences, with 40% to 45% found just once. The CDR3 length is 14 residues. Germline loops: CDR1 SGHVS, CDR2 FNYEAQ. What was sequenced was normal esophageal tissue next to the tumor. This rearrangement joins TRBV7-6 to TRBJ2-7; D possibly corresponds to TRBD1 (5 bases). The J call may be wrong; the DNA end is better matched by TRBJ2-1. The TCR originated in a female donor with esophageal squamous cell carcinoma. CDR3 in amino acids: CASSLEGKGFQQFF. As DNA, the CDR3 is TGTGCCAGCAGCTTAGAGGGGAAGGGGTTTCAGCAGTTCTTC.